This TCR beta chain was documented in a study of monozygotic twins with inflammatory bowel disease. Study conclusions and caveats: Versus healthy twins, IBD patients showed fewer clonotypes shared with others, especially with disease activity. Repertoire similarity matched across concordant and discordant twins, perhaps owing to limited power.

Using the 5' RACE reads, TCRdb records one entry per CDR3 protein without DNA. In all, the sample yields nearly 450,000 distinct CDR3 sequences. As for this clonotype: Its antigen remains unknown.

This CDR3 has 15 residues. Germline V gives CDR1 SGHAT, CDR2 FQNNGV. Each donor supplied more than 2 ml of blood. This sequence originates from a human donor with ulcerative colitis or Crohn's disease, or a healthy co-twin of an affected twin (not recorded which). The chain has TRBV11-2 and TRBJ2-5; TCRdb indicates TRBD2, and absent DNA this call remains unverified. What was sequenced was blood. Here the CDR3 reads CASTLSGGLQETQYF.